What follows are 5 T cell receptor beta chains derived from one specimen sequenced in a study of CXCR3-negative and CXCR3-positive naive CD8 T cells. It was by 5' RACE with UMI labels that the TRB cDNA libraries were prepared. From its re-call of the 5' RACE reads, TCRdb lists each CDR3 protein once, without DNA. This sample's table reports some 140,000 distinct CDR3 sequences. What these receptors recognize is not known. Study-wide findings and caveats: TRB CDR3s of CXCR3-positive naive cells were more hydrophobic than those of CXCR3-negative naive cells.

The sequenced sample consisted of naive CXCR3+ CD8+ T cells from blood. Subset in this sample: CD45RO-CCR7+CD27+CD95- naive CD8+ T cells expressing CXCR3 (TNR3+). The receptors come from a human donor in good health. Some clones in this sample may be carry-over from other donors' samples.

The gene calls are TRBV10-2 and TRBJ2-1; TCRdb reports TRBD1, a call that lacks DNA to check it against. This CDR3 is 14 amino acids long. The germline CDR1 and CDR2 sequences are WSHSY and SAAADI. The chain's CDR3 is CASGLGGDYNEQFF.

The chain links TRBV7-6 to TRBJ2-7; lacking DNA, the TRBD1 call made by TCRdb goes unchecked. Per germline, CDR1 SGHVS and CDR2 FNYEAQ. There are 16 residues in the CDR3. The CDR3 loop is CASSLAVGDRGVEQYF.

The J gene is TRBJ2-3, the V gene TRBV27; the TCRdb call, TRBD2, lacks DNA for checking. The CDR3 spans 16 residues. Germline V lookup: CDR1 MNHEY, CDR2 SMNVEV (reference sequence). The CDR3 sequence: CASSFRLALSTDTQYF.

CDR3 region: CAGSQGSQGDISSPMNTEAFF. This chain links TRBV4-1 with TRBJ1-1; TCRdb's D gene call, TRBD1, goes unchecked for lack of DNA. CDR1 and CDR2 from the germline V gene are MGHRA and YSYEKL. This CDR3 contains 21 residues.

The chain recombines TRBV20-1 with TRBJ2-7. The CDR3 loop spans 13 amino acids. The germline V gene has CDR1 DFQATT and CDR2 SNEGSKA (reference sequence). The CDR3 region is CSARLDSSYEQYF.